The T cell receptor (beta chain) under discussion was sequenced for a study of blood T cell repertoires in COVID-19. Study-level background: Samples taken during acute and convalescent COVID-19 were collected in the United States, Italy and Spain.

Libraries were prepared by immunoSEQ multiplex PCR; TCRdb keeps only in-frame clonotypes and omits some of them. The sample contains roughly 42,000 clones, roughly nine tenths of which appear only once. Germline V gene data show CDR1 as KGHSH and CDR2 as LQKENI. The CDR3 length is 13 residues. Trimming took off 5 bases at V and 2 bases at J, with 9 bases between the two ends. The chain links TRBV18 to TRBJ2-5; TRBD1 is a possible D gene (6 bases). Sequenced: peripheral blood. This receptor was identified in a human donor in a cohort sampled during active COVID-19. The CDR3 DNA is TGTGCCAGCTCAGGGGGCAGGCAAGAGACCCAGTACTTC. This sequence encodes CASSGGRQETQYF.